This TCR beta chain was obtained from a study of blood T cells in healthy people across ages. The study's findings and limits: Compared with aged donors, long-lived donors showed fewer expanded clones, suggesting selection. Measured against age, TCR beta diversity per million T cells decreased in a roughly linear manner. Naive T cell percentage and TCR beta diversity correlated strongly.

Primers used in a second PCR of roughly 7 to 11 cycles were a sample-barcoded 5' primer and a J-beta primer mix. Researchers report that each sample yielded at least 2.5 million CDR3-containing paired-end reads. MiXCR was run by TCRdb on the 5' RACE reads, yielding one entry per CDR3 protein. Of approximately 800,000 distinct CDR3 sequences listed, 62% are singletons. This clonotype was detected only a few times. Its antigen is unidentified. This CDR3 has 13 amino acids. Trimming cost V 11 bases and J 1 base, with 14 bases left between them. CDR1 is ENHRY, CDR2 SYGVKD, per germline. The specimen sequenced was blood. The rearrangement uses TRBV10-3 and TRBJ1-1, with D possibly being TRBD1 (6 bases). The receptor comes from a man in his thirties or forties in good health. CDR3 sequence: CASRGQPNTEAFF. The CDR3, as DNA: TGTGCCTCCCGGGGACAACCGAACACTGAAGCTTTCTTT.